A selection of T cell receptor beta chains follows, all from one sample in a study of shared clonotypes between healthy human individuals. The protocol was immunoSEQ multiplex PCR, while the TCRdb copy is restricted to in-frame clones and leaves out a portion. Here the sample spans some 2,500,000 clones, 93% being singletons. Sequencing used naive CD4+ T cells from PBMCs. The receptor source for this set is a man between 18 and 29 years old in good health. Some clones in this sample may be carry-over from other donors' samples. Both conserved end residues are part of each CDR3. A D gene is named only where the DNA matches it firmly. Not every row has a clone size; where given, it reads once, few, many or a size class.

J gene | clone size | V gene | D gene | CDR3 DNA | CDR3 protein
TRBJ2-1 | . | TRBV7-9 | . | TGTGCCAGCAGCTTTAGCGGAGAGGAGCAGTTCTTC | CASSFSGEEQFF
TRBJ2-2 | . | TRBV30 | . | TGTGCCTGGAAACAGGGAGCTCACACCGGGGAGCTGTTTTTT | CAWKQGAHTGELFF
TRBJ1-3 | once | TRBV7-9 | . | TGTGCCAGCAGCTTACAGGGGCATGCTGGAAACACCATATATTTT | CASSLQGHAGNTIYF
TRBJ2-7 | . | TRBV4-2 | . | TGTGCCAGCAGCCAAGATCAGGGGGGGGTCCAATACGAGCAGTACTTC | CASSQDQGGVQYEQYF
TRBJ2-3 | . | TRBV5-1 | TRBD1 | TGCGCCAGCAGCAGAGGACAGGTTGGAGATACGCAGTATTTT | CASSRGQVGDTQYF
TRBJ1-4 | . | TRBV4-1 | . | TGCGCCAGCAGCCAAGTGACCGTTGCAACTAATGAAAAACTGTTTTTT | CASSQVTVATNEKLFF
TRBJ2-3 | . | TRBV12-5 | . | TGTGCTAGTGGTTTTTCCGGCACAGATACGCAGTATTTT | CASGFSGTDTQYF
TRBJ1-6 | . | TRBV25-1 | . | TGTGCCAGCAGTGAATACGGGCTAGGGAATTCACCCCTCCACTTT | CASSEYGLGNSPLHF
TRBJ1-1 | . | TRBV28 | . | TGTGCCAGCATCCAGCCGGACGCAGGGGACACTGAAGCTTTCTTT | CASIQPDAGDTEAFF
TRBJ2-1 | once | TRBV30 | TRBD1 | TGTGCCTGGAGTGTTCGGGACAGGGAGCAGTTCTTC | CAWSVRDREQFF
TRBJ2-3 | . | TRBV28 | . | TGTGCCAGCAGTCTCAGCCCTGGGGGAGATACGCAGTATTTT | CASSLSPGGDTQYF
TRBJ2-7 | . | TRBV9 | TRBD2 | TGTGCCAGCAGCGTAGCTCCCGGGACTAGCGCCGACGAGCAGTACTTC | CASSVAPGTSADEQYF
TRBJ2-5 | . | TRBV19 | TRBD2 | TGTGCCAGTAGTCACGGGGGGGAGACCCAGTACTTC | CASSHGGETQYF
TRBJ1-5 | . | TRBV6-5 | . | TGTGCCAGCAGTTACACTGGGAATCAGCCCCAGCATTTT | CASSYTGNQPQHF
TRBJ2-7 | . | TRBV6-5 | TRBD2 | TGTGCCAGCAGCCTAACTAGCGGAGGATCCTACGAGCAGTACTTC | CASSLTSGGSYEQYF
TRBJ1-2 | . | TRBV28 | . | TGTGCCAGCTCTTGGCGTTCGGGCTACACCTTC | CASSWRSGYTF
TRBJ1-2 | . | TRBV9 | . | TGTGCCAGCAGCGTAGGTGGGCGGTTAAATGGCTACACCTTC | CASSVGGRLNGYTF
TRBJ2-7 | . | TRBV18 | TRBD1 | TGTGCCAGCTCACCGGACAGGGCGGGGCAGTACTTC | CASSPDRAGQYF
TRBJ1-5 | . | TRBV6-1 | . | TGTGCCAGCAAAATGGGTCTTACGGGCAATCAGCCCCAGCATTTT | CASKMGLTGNQPQHF
TRBJ1-2 | . | TRBV10-3 | TRBD1 | TGTGCCACGAGAGGACAGGTCTTCTATGGCTACACCTTC | CATRGQVFYGYTF
TRBJ1-2 | few | TRBV19 | . | TGTGCCAGTAGTATACGGGGGGGCGCGGTTATCCGCAACTATGGCTACACCTTC | CASSIRGGAVIRNYGYTF
TRBJ2-7 | . | TRBV7-2 | TRBD2 | TGTGCCAGCAGCTTGAGGACTAGCGGCTACGAGCAGTACTTC | CASSLRTSGYEQYF
TRBJ1-5 | . | TRBV5-4 | . | TGTGCCAGCAGCCTCTCCCCGGGGGGTTATAGCAATCAGCCCCAGCATTTT | CASSLSPGGYSNQPQHF
TRBJ2-6 | . | TRBV7-2 | . | TGTGCGGGTGGGGCTGGGGCCAACGTCCTGACTTTC | CAGGAGANVLTF
TRBJ2-5 | . | TRBV4-1 | . | TGCGCCAGCAGCCAAGCGGGGGGCGGCGAGACCCAGTACTTC | CASSQAGGGETQYF
TRBJ2-3 | . | TRBV11-3 | . | TGTGCCAGCAGCTTAAAAATAGGGGCCACAGATACGCAGTATTTT | CASSLKIGATDTQYF